This entry lists 20 T cell receptor beta chains sequenced from one sample in a study of beta chain features in type 1 diabetes. General observations from the study: Shorter TCRB CDR3s, moderately but significantly so, were found in Type 1 diabetes patients in all four CD4+ subsets.

Every bit of the isolated RNA underwent reverse transcription, so sequencing read expressed TCRB transcripts. Produced via immunoSEQ multiplex PCR; TCRdb's table is partial and in-frame only. In the table there are about 270,000 clones, 13% to 15% of which are singletons. The antigens for these receptors are not known. The source material was naive CD4+ T cells from blood. Receptors originate from a man aged 25 to 45 with type 1 diabetes.

In its sample, this clone was seen a few times. The V and J genes are TRBV7-9 and TRBJ2-5; 11 bases map to TRBD2. The CDR3 totals 15 residues. Germline values: CDR1 SEHNR, CDR2 FQNEAQ (reference sequence). V shed 5 bases, J shed 3 bases, and the junction held 5 bases outside the gene matches. Here the CDR3 reads CASSPPGLAEETQYF. Here the CDR3 DNA reads TGTGCCAGCAGCCCCCCGGGACTAGCGGAAGAGACCCAGTACTTC. Looking up the rest from reference TRBV7-9 and TRBJ2-5 gives the full variable domain: DTGVSQNPRHKITKRGQNVTFRCDPISEHNRLYWYRQTLGQGPEFLTYFQNEAQLEKSRLLSDRFSAERPKGSFSTLEIQRTEQGDSAMYLCASSPPGLAEETQYFGPGTRLLVL.

This clone was recorded a few times. The rearrangement links TRBV27 to TRBJ2-7, with D unclear. This CDR3 region has 15 residues. The germline gives CDR1 MNHEY, CDR2 SMNVEV (reference sequence). The V end was cut by 1 base, the J end by 3 bases, with 13 bases between. The chain's CDR3 is CASSLYGPLGYEQYF. The CDR3 nucleotides read TGTGCCAGCAGTTTATATGGGCCCCTGGGCTACGAGCAGTACTTC.

This clone was detected a few times. The genes are TRBV28 and TRBJ2-1; TRBD2 matches at 10 bases. The germline CDR1 and CDR2 sequences are MDHEN and SYDVKM. V was pared by 7 bases and J by 3 bases, with 12 bases of the junction left unmatched. The CDR3 contains 17 residues. The CDR3 DNA follows: TGTGCCAGCATCAAAGGACTAGCGGACCCCATCTACAATGAGCAGTTCTTC. Translation gives CASIKGLADPIYNEQFF.

This clone was detected a few times. The chain employs TRBV15 and TRBJ2-7; TRBD1 matches at 7 bases. The CDR3 sequence is 16 residues long. Per germline, CDR1 LNHNV and CDR2 YYDKDF (reference sequence). V was clipped by 1 base and J by 1 base; unmatched bases: 7. CDR3: CATSRVYRGGSYEQYF. The CDR3 DNA follows: TGTGCCACCAGCAGAGTTTACAGGGGTGGGTCCTACGAGCAGTACTTC. The whole variable domain, remainder taken from reference TRBV15 and TRBJ2-7, is DAMVIQNPRYQVTQFGKPVTLSCSQTLNHNVMYWYQQKSSQAPKLLFHYYDKDFNNEADTPDNFQSRRPNTSFCFLDIRSPGLGDTAMYLCATSRVYRGGSYEQYFGPGTRLTVT.

CDR3 nucleotide sequence: TGTGCCAGCAGCCAAGGACAGCGGGAGAGCAATGAGCAGTTCTTC. This encodes CASSQGQRESNEQFF. V and J are TRBV4-2 and TRBJ2-1; 8 bases fit TRBD2. The CDR3 has 15 residues. The V and J ends lost 1 base and 6 bases, in that order; junction bases with no gene match: 5. Germline V gene data show CDR1 as LGHNA and CDR2 as YNFKEQ.

The gene calls are TRBV9 and TRBJ2-1; TRBD2 is a possible D gene (8 bases). The CDR3 is made up of 16 amino acids. CDR1 and CDR2 (germline): SGDLS, YYNGEE. Trimming removed 3 bases from V and 5 bases from J, with 18 bases in between. The CDR3 here is CASSGQGGLVHNEQFF. The CDR3 nucleotides are TGTGCCAGCAGCGGTCAGGGGGGACTAGTACACAATGAGCAGTTCTTC.

The J gene is TRBJ2-7, the V gene TRBV7-2; 7 positions agree with TRBD2. Germline trimming cut 4 bases from V and 3 bases from J; bases unmatched to any gene: 6. Germline assignment: CDR1 SGHTA and CDR2 FQGNSA. The CDR3 contains 14 residues. The CDR3 spells CASSYSREDYEQYF. The CDR3 DNA follows: TGTGCCAGCAGCTATAGCCGGGAGGACTACGAGCAGTACTTC.

This clone was picked up a small number of times. V and J are TRBV18 and TRBJ1-2, with TRBD1 matching over 10 bases. Germline V CDR1 and CDR2: KGHSH, LQKENI. The trim removed 5 bases at V and 8 bases at J, leaving 5 bases unmatched. This CDR3 contains 13 residues. The CDR3, as DNA: TGTGCCAGCTCAGCCGGACAGGGGGACGGCTACACCTTC. Protein sequence: CASSAGQGDGYTF. The variable domain in full, with the rest retrieved from reference TRBV18 and TRBJ1-2, is NAGVMQNPRHLVRRRGQEARLRCSPMKGHSHVYWYRQLPEEGLKFMVYLQKENIIDESGMPKERFSAEFPKEGPSILRIQQVVRGDSAAYFCASSAGQGDGYTFGSGTRLTVV.

This clone was seen more than once but under ten times. This chain uses TRBV2 with TRBJ1-1; TRBD1 matches at 8 bases. Germline V gene sequence: CDR1 SNHLY, CDR2 FYNNEI. Trimming cost V 4 bases and J 4 bases; bases outside gene matches: 8. The CDR3 spans 15 residues. The DNA for the CDR3 is TGTGCCAGCAGTGTATTGGGGCAGGGGGCCACTGAAGCTTTCTTT. This codes for CASSVLGQGATEAFF.

The chain carries TRBV19 and TRBJ1-1; 9 positions agree with TRBD1. The CDR3 runs to 14 residues. V shed 5 bases and J 5 bases; nucleotides not matched to a gene: 6. Germline assignment: CDR1 LNHDA and CDR2 SQIVND (reference sequence). The CDR3: CASSSRQGGTEAFF. The DNA for the CDR3 is TGTGCCAGTAGTTCCCGACAGGGGGGGACTGAAGCTTTCTTT.

This chain links TRBV7-9 with TRBJ1-1; D is possibly TRBD1 (5 bases). Germline CDR1 is SEHNR and CDR2 is FQNEAQ (reference sequence). This CDR3 spans 15 amino acids. V lost 0 bases, J lost 4 bases, and 12 bases lay in between. The CDR3: CASSLAQGVGTEAFF. CDR3 coding DNA: TGTGCCAGCAGCTTAGCACAAGGGGTGGGCACTGAAGCTTTCTTT.

This clone turned up a few times. J is TRBJ2-3 and V is TRBV5-1, with 11 bases that match TRBD1. The CDR3 spans 15 residues. Germline CDR1 reads SGHRS; CDR2 reads YFSETQ. J was trimmed by 5 bases and V by 3 bases; bases with no gene match: 5. The CDR3 coding sequence is TGCGCCAGCAGCTACCGGGACAGGGGGAAAGATACGCAGTATTTT. This encodes CASSYRDRGKDTQYF.

Only a few counts were recorded for this clone. The chain combines TRBV7-3 with TRBJ2-4; weak D call: TRBD1 (5 bases). Looked up from germline, CDR1 is SGHTA and CDR2 is FQGTGA. Trimming pared 4 bases from V and 6 bases from J, leaving 7 bases between. The CDR3 is 12 residues long. CDR3 residues: CASSYDRNIQYF. The CDR3 DNA reads TGTGCCAGCAGCTACGACAGAAACATTCAGTACTTC.

The chain joins TRBV9 to TRBJ1-2; the D gene is possibly TRBD1 (5 bases). Between the trimmed V and J ends, which lost 0 bases and 6 bases, there was a span of 12 bases. CDR1 and CDR2 from the germline V gene are SGDLS and YYNGEE. This CDR3 is 14 amino acids long. The CDR3 loop is CASSVGRSGDGYTF. The CDR3 DNA reads as TGTGCCAGCAGCGTAGGGCGGTCGGGGGATGGCTACACCTTC.

This clone occurred a few times. The rearrangement joins TRBV27 to TRBJ2-3, with D perhaps TRBD2 (7 bases). This CDR3 region has 15 residues. Trimming removed 4 bases at V and 5 bases at J, with 16 bases between. Germline V lookup: CDR1 MNHEY, CDR2 SMNVEV (reference sequence). The CDR3 bases are TGTGCCAGCAGTTATAGGGAGGGGGTTGGAGATACGCAGTATTTT. Amino acid sequence: CASSYREGVGDTQYF.

The CDR3 bases are TGTGCCAGCAGCACGGGACTAGCGAGTTACGAGCAGTACTTC. It yields the protein CASSTGLASYEQYF. The chain combines TRBV9 with TRBJ2-7, with 10 positions matching TRBD2. This CDR3 spans 14 amino acids. Germline V gene data show CDR1 as SGDLS and CDR2 as YYNGEE. V shed 4 bases, J shed 4 bases, and the junction held 5 bases outside the gene matches.

This clone has more than one count but fewer than ten. The CDR3, as DNA: TGTGCCAGCAGGACAGGGGGCCGGGGGGCCCAGTACTTC. It encodes CASRTGGRGAQYF. The rearrangement joins TRBV28 to TRBJ2-5; 10 nucleotides agree with TRBD1. The CDR3 has 13 amino acids. In germline, CDR1 is MDHEN, CDR2 SYDVKM. V trimming: 6 bases; J trimming: 9 bases; junction bases outside the gene matches: 7.

This chain connects TRBV28 to TRBJ2-7; D not certain. There are 12 residues in the CDR3. V was pared by 3 bases and J by 6 bases, with 9 bases between. Germline V CDR1 and CDR2: MDHEN, SYDVKM. In DNA form, the CDR3 reads TGTGCCAGCAGTTTGGGTACAGTCGAGCAGTACTTC. As protein: CASSLGTVEQYF.

This clone came up a few times. This chain links TRBV7-9 with TRBJ2-1, with TRBD2 matching 9 bases. The germline V gene encodes CDR1 SEHNR and CDR2 FQNEAQ (reference sequence). This CDR3 contains 15 residues. Trimming cost V 5 bases and J 6 bases; bases outside gene matches: 8. This chain's CDR3 is CASSQTSGKTNEQFF. The CDR3 DNA reads TGTGCCAGCAGCCAGACTAGCGGCAAGACCAATGAGCAGTTCTTC.

This clone was observed a few times. The CDR3 coding sequence is TGTGCCAGCACTTCAGGGGAGGGCGGGGAGCTGTTTTTT. The encoded protein is CASTSGEGGELFF. This chain joins TRBV25-1 and TRBJ2-2, with TRBD2 as a possible D gene (7 bases). The CDR3 is 13 residues long. The germline V and J ends were trimmed by 7 bases and 7 bases, with 13 bases remaining between them. CDR1 MGHDK and CDR2 SYGVNS come from the germline V gene. Complete variable domain (other parts from reference TRBV25-1 and TRBJ2-2): EADIYQTPRYLVIGTGKKITLECSQTMGHDKMYWYQQDPGMELHLIHYSYGVNSTEKGDLSSESTVSRIRTEHFPLTLESARPSHTSQYLCASTSGEGGELFFGEGSRLTVL.